This entry is about one T cell receptor (beta chain). Germline lookup yields CDR1 LNHDA and CDR2 SQIVND (reference sequence). V shed 6 bases and J 5 bases; nucleotides not matched to a gene: 10. The CDR3 covers 16 residues. The protocol was immunoSEQ multiplex PCR, while the TCRdb copy is restricted to in-frame clones and leaves out a portion. The sample holds approximately 62,000 clones, around 93% seen once. The data originate from a study of T cell changes during pregnancy in multiple sclerosis. The J gene is TRBJ2-1, the V gene TRBV19; 10 positions agree with TRBD1. The TCR sequence derives from a female donor with multiple sclerosis, enrolled in a pregnancy study. The sequences come from CD8+ T cells from peripheral blood mononuclear cells, collected in the second trimester of pregnancy. Here the CDR3 reads CASRVVGQGVNNEQFF. The CDR3 DNA reads as TGTGCCAGTAGGGTGGTTGGACAGGGGGTGAACAATGAGCAGTTCTTC.